Below, 5 T cell receptor beta chains from the same sample are listed, as sequenced in a study of cytomegalovirus exposure and HLA in healthy donors. Primers included in the PCR were 60 Vbeta and 13 Jbeta primers. Sequencing was performed with immunoSEQ multiplex PCR; in TCRdb, only in-frame clones are kept and a portion is missing. The sample consists of 150,000 to 200,000 clones, 75% to 90% of them appearing once. Sequencing used PBMCs. Source of these receptors: a man aged 45 to 65 in good health and CMV-seropositive.

The genes are TRBV9 and TRBJ1-2; D is ambiguous. The CDR3 covers 16 residues. CDR1 is SGDLS, CDR2 YYNGEE, per germline. V lost 0 bases and J lost 7, with 19 bases in between. The CDR3 nucleotides read TGTGCCAGCAGCGTAGAGGTGTCACCTCGACGGGGTGGCTACACCTTC. Translating gives CASSVEVSPRRGGYTF. Using reference TRBV9 and TRBJ1-2 for the parts outside the CDR3, the full variable domain is DSGVTQTPKHLITATGQRVTLRCSPRSGDLSVYWYQQSLDQGLQFLIQYYNGEERAKGNILERFSAQQFPDLHSELNLSSLELGDSALYFCASSVEVSPRRGGYTFGSGTRLTVV.

On this clone: The junction differs from germline at one of its ends, possibly a read error. As DNA, the CDR3 is TGTTCCAGCAGTTCCCTAGCGGAACAAGAGACCCAGTACTTC. It codes for CSSSSLAEQETQYF. The V gene is TRBV7-9, the J gene TRBJ2-5; TRBD2 matches 7 bases. CDR1 SEHNR and CDR2 FQNEAQ come from the germline V gene (reference sequence). CDR3 length equals 14 residues.

The V and J genes are TRBV7-9 and TRBJ1-5; D not resolved. Germline V lookup: CDR1 SEHNR, CDR2 FQNEAQ (reference sequence). Trimming pared 4 bases from V and 3 bases from J, leaving 13 bases between. This CDR3 is built from 15 residues. CDR3 protein: CASSSYGGDNQPQHF. CDR3 in DNA: TGTGCCAGCAGCTCCTACGGCGGGGACAATCAGCCCCAGCATTTT.

Worth noting for this clone: One end of the junction fails to match germline, which may point to a read error. The V call is TRBV19, the J call TRBJ1-2, with 8 bases lining up with TRBD1. The CDR3 has 16 residues. From germline, CDR1 is LNHDA and CDR2 SQIVND (reference sequence). The CDR3 bases are TGTGCCAGTAGTGCCGGATCGGGACAGGTACGTCATGGCTACGCCTTC. Translated: CASSAGSGQVRHGYAF.

This clone came up a few times. The chain combines TRBV5-1 with TRBJ2-5; TRBD1 matches 8 bases. The J segment lost 4 bases and the V segment lost 1 base, leaving 9 bases of the junction unmatched. Germline loops: CDR1 SGHRS, CDR2 YFSETQ. This CDR3 has 16 amino acids. In nucleotides, the CDR3 is TGCGCCAGCAGCTTGTCCTCCCAGGGGGCGGGAGAGACCCAGTACTTC. It yields the protein CASSLSSQGAGETQYF.